One sample yielded the 22 T cell receptor beta chains listed below, sequenced in a study of T cell repertoires in cytomegalovirus infection. A single record per CDR3 protein comes from TCRdb applying MiXCR to the reads. The data contain 250,000 to 300,000 distinct CDR3 sequences, around 20% of them singletons. These TCRs' antigens remain unknown. The sequencing here drew on cultured PBMCs, taken from culture after CMV antigen stimulation. Every receptor here comes from a human donor in good health (CMV status not recorded). Some clones in this sample may be carry-over from other donors' samples.

This chain joins TRBV7-9 and TRBJ2-5; 7 bases match TRBD2. Germline-derived CDR1 and CDR2 are SEHNR and FQNEAQ (reference sequence). Germline trimming cut 7 bases from V and 4 bases from J; bases unmatched to any gene: 12. The CDR3 is 15 amino acids. The chain's CDR3 is CASNTTSEGGETQYF. In DNA, the CDR3 is TGTGCCAGCAACACCACTAGCGAGGGAGGAGAGACCCAGTACTTC.

This clonotype was seen repeatedly, ten times or more. CDR3 sequence (DNA): TGTGCCAGCAGCTTAGCCGGGCGGGGGCGACAAGAGACCCAGTACTTC. This gives the protein CASSLAGRGRQETQYF. The V and J genes are TRBV7-2 and TRBJ2-5, with a tentative D call TRBD2 (7 bases). The CDR3 spans 16 residues. The germline gives CDR1 SGHTA, CDR2 FQGNSA. Trimming took 0 bases from V and 2 from J, leaving 13 bases between them. The variable domain in full, completed from reference TRBV7-2 and TRBJ2-5, reads GAGVSQSPSNKVTEKGKDVELRCDPISGHTALYWYRQSLGQGLEFLIYFQGNSAPDKSGLPSDRFSAERTGGSVSTLTIQRTQQEDSAVYLCASSLAGRGRQETQYFGPGTRLLVL.

The sample holds many counts of this clonotype. This chain uses TRBV7-6 with TRBJ1-6, with a weak D call TRBD1 (6 bases). Germline V gene data show CDR1 as SGHVS and CDR2 as FNYEAQ. V gave up 5 bases and J gave up 10 bases, with 18 bases separating them. The CDR3 is made up of 15 amino acids. For the CDR3, the DNA is TGTGCCAGCAGCCCCGGGACATTGCCTTTCTCACCCCTCCACTTT. It specifies CASSPGTLPFSPLHF.

This sequence joins TRBV11-2 and TRBJ2-7; no definite D call. The CDR3 loop spans 14 amino acids. Per the germline V gene, CDR1 is SGHAT and CDR2 is FQNNGV. The V and J ends lost 3 bases and 0 bases respectively, with 9 bases between them. The CDR3: CASSFGSNSYEQYV. The CDR3 coding sequence is TGTGCCAGCAGCTTCGGCTCTAACTCCTACGAGCAGTACGTC.

CDR3 sequence reads: CASSTDRPLSGQPQHF. CDR3 nucleotides: TGTGCCAGTAGTACCGACAGGCCCCTAAGCGGACAGCCCCAGCATTTT. The chain combines TRBV19 with TRBJ1-5; a possible D gene is TRBD1 (6 bases). This CDR3 spans 16 amino acids. Germline V CDR1 and CDR2: LNHDA, SQIVND (reference sequence). Trimming cost V 4 bases and J 7 bases, with 20 bases left between them.

This clonotype has a count of ten or more. J is TRBJ1-4 and V is TRBV7-2; D remains unclear. V lost 6 bases to trimming and J lost 2 bases, with 10 bases between them. Per the germline V gene, CDR1 is SGHTA and CDR2 is FQGNSA. CDR3 length: 14 amino acids. CDR3 coding DNA: TGTGCCAGCAGTCCGGGCGGTACTAATGAAAAACTGTTTTTT. Translated, it gives CASSPGGTNEKLFF.

The sample holds many counts of this clonotype. This rearrangement joins TRBV7-2 to TRBJ2-7; 8 bases line up with TRBD2. The CDR3 has 15 residues. V lost 5 bases to trimming and J lost 0 bases; unmatched junction nucleotides: 6. Germline values: CDR1 SGHTA, CDR2 FQGNSA. Written as DNA, the CDR3 is TGTGCCAGCAGCCCGGGGGGGAGTCTCTCCTACGAGCAGTACTTC. Its translation is CASSPGGSLSYEQYF.

This clonotype was seen a few times. The chain links TRBV19 to TRBJ2-2; TRBD2 aligns across 7 bases. The V segment lost 9 bases and the J segment 5 bases; nucleotides outside the gene matches: 12. The CDR3 extends over 15 amino acids. Germline V CDR1 and CDR2: LNHDA, SQIVND (reference sequence). DNA of the CDR3: TGTGCCAGCGTAAGGGCGGGAGCTTATACCGGGGAGCTGTTTTTT. Translation: CASVRAGAYTGELFF.

The CDR3 DNA sequence: TGCGCCAGCAGCCGGGGAAGGTGGAGCACTAGCAATCAGCCCCAGCATTTT. Residues: CASSRGRWSTSNQPQHF. The rearrangement joins TRBV4-1 to TRBJ1-5; D is unresolved. Per the germline V gene, CDR1 is MGHRA and CDR2 is YSYEKL. Trimming took off 4 bases at V and 0 bases at J, with 16 bases between the two ends. The CDR3 covers 17 residues.

This clonotype was counted a few times. The V gene is TRBV20-1, the J gene TRBJ1-6, with D possibly being TRBD1 (5 bases). Trimming pared 0 bases from V and 9 bases from J, leaving 15 bases between. The CDR3 consists of 15 residues. CDR1 and CDR2 (germline): DFQATT, SNEGSKA (reference sequence). In nucleotides, the CDR3 is TGCAGTGCTAGAGATCTACGGGGCGAGGGTTCACCCCTCCACTTT. Amino acid sequence: CSARDLRGEGSPLHF.

The chain employs TRBV6-1 and TRBJ2-2; maybe TRBD2 (5 bases). The V gene's germline CDR1 is MNHNS and CDR2 SASEGT. Trimming removed 5 bases at V and 5 bases at J, with 15 bases between. The CDR3 is 15 residues long. This CDR3 is CASSPNEGFTGELFF. The CDR3, as DNA: TGTGCCAGCAGTCCTAACGAGGGTTTTACCGGGGAGCTGTTTTTT.

This clonotype was seen only a few times. The rearrangement links TRBV7-8 to TRBJ2-7; 9 nucleotides align to TRBD2. V shed 5 bases, J shed 5 bases, and the junction held 7 bases outside the gene matches. CDR1 is SGHVS and CDR2 is FQNEAQ in the germline V gene. This CDR3 comprises 14 residues. CDR3 in DNA: TGTGCCAGCAGCCTCGGGGTAGCGGGAGACGAGCAGTACTTC. Amino acids: CASSLGVAGDEQYF.

V and J are TRBV5-8 and TRBJ2-3; 7 nucleotides match TRBD1. Germline CDR1 is SGHTS and CDR2 is YDEGEE. V shed 4 bases, J shed 1 base, and the junction held 9 bases outside the gene matches. CDR3 length: 16 residues. CDR3 sequence: CASSLGTDPRTDTQYF. The DNA for the CDR3 is TGTGCCAGCAGCCTAGGGACAGACCCCCGCACAGATACGCAGTATTTT.

At least ten counts were recorded for this clonotype. This chain uses TRBV7-2 with TRBJ2-1; the match to TRBD2 covers 9 bases. Germline CDR1 SGHTA, CDR2 FQGNSA. The V segment lost 4 bases and the J segment 6 bases; nucleotides outside the gene matches: 10. This CDR3 comprises 16 residues. CDR3 residues: CASSSQGGGGFNEQFF. The DNA of the CDR3 is TGTGCCAGCAGCTCCCAAGGCGGGGGGGGCTTCAATGAGCAGTTCTTC.

This clonotype occurred a few times. The chain links TRBV10-2 to TRBJ2-1; D unresolved. The germline V gene encodes CDR1 WSHSY and CDR2 SAAADI. Deletions cut 2 bases from V and 5 bases from J, with 13 bases between. This CDR3 has 15 amino acids. Here the CDR3 reads CASSEVTLWNNEQFF. CDR3 DNA: TGCGCCAGCAGTGAGGTAACTCTTTGGAACAATGAGCAGTTCTTC.

This clonotype was seen more than once but under ten times. This chain links TRBV28 with TRBJ1-4, with TRBD1 matching over 7 bases. The junction had 6 bases not matched to a gene; V was cut back by 6 bases and J by 5 bases. The CDR3 spans 14 residues. Looked up from germline, CDR1 is MDHEN and CDR2 is SYDVKM. The CDR3 loop is CASSLGQKNEKLFF. The CDR3 DNA is TGTGCCAGCAGCCTGGGACAGAAAAATGAAAAACTGTTTTTT.

The sample holds many counts of this clonotype. The chain combines TRBV19 with TRBJ1-6; D might be TRBD1 (6 bases). V was trimmed by 5 bases and J by 10 bases, leaving 12 bases between them. The germline V gene has CDR1 LNHDA and CDR2 SQIVND (reference sequence). The CDR3 sequence is 13 residues long. DNA for the CDR3: TGTGCCAGTAGTCCAGGGGCGGGGTCACCCCTCCACTTT. Translating gives CASSPGAGSPLHF.

This clonotype was seen a handful of times. The chain has TRBV6-5 and TRBJ2-1, with 11 bases fitting TRBD2. The CDR3 has 15 residues. V was clipped by 6 bases and J by 7 bases; unmatched bases: 8. Per the germline V gene, CDR1 is MNHEY and CDR2 is SVGAGI. The CDR3 sequence is CASSPSSGRDNEQFF. The CDR3 DNA reads as TGTGCCAGCAGCCCGAGTAGCGGGAGGGATAATGAGCAGTTCTTC.

V usage is TRBV30 and J usage is TRBJ2-7, with D hard to call. Germline V gene lookup returns CDR1 GTSNPN and CDR2 SVGIG (reference sequence). The CDR3 is 11 residues long. Trimming left V 3 bases short and J 3 bases short, with 6 bases between. The CDR3 sequence is CAWRVGYEQYF. The CDR3, as DNA: TGTGCCTGGAGGGTAGGCTACGAGCAGTACTTC. Using reference TRBV30 and TRBJ2-7 for the parts outside the CDR3, the full variable domain is SQTIHQWPATLVQPVGSPLSLECTVEGTSNPNLYWYRQAAGRGLQLLFYSVGIGQISSEVPQNLSASRPQDRQFILSSKKLLLSDSGFYLCAWRVGYEQYFGPGTRLTVT.

The genes are TRBV19 and TRBJ1-1; no clear D gene. Germline V gene lookup returns CDR1 LNHDA and CDR2 SQIVND (reference sequence). V was clipped by 10 bases and J by 3 bases, with 18 bases between them. The length of the CDR3 is 14 residues. The CDR3 is CATTDYRLYTEAFF. The CDR3 nucleotides read TGTGCCACTACAGATTACAGACTTTACACTGAAGCTTTCTTT. Combining the CDR3 with reference TRBV19 and TRBJ1-1 gives the whole variable domain DGGITQSPKYLFRKEGQNVTLSCEQNLNHDAMYWYRQDPGQGLRLIYYSQIVNDFQKGDIAEGYSVSREKKESFPLTVTSAQKNPTAFYLCATTDYRLYTEAFFGQGTRLTVV.

This clonotype came up a few times. The J gene is TRBJ2-1, the V gene TRBV7-6; weak D call: TRBD2 (5 bases). The CDR3 has 14 amino acids. V dropped 5 bases and J dropped 2 bases, with 10 bases sitting between them. Looked up from germline, CDR1 is SGHVS and CDR2 is FNYEAQ. The CDR3: CASSAGNTYNEQFF. CDR3 coding DNA: TGTGCCAGCAGCGCCGGGAACACCTACAATGAGCAGTTCTTC.

This chain uses TRBV7-9 with TRBJ1-2; the match to TRBD1 covers 9 bases. This CDR3 region has 15 residues. J was trimmed by 5 bases and V by 5 bases; bases with no gene match: 9. Germline values: CDR1 SEHNR, CDR2 FQNEAQ (reference sequence). CDR3 nucleotide sequence: TGTGCCAGCAGCCACGCCCGGGACAGGGAGTATGGCTACACCTTC. Its protein is CASSHARDREYGYTF. Using reference TRBV7-9 and TRBJ1-2 for the parts outside the CDR3, the full variable domain is DTGVSQNPRHKITKRGQNVTFRCDPISEHNRLYWYRQTLGQGPEFLTYFQNEAQLEKSRLLSDRFSAERPKGSFSTLEIQRTEQGDSAMYLCASSHARDREYGYTFGSGTRLTVV.